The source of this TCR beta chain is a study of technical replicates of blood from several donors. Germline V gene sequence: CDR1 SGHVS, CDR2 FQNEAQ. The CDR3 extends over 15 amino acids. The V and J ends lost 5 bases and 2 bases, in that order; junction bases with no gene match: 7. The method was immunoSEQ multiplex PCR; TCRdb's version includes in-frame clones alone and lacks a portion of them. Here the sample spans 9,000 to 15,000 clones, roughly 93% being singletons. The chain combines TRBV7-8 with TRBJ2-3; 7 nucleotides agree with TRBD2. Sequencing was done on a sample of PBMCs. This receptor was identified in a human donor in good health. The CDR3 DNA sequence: TGTGCCAGCAGCGAACTAGCGCAGTACACAGATACGCAGTATTTT. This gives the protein CASSELAQYTDTQYF.